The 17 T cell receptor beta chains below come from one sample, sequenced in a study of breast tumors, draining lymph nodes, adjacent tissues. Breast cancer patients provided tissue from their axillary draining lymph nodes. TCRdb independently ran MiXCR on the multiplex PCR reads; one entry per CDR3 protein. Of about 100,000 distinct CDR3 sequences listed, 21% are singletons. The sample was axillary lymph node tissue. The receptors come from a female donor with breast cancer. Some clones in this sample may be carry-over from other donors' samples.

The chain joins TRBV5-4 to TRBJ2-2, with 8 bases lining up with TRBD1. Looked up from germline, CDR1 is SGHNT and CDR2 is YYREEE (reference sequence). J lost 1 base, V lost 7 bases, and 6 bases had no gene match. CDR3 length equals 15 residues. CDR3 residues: CASGDRGWNTGELFF. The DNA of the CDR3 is TGTGCCAGCGGCGACAGGGGTTGGAACACCGGGGAGCTGTTTTTT.

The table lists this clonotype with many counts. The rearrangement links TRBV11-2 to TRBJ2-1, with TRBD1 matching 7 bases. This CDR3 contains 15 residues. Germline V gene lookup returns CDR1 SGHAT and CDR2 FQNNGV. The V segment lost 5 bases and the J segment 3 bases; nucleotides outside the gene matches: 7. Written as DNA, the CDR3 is TGTGCCAGCAGCGGTAGGGGGCTTTTCTACAATGAGCAGTTCTTC. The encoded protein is CASSGRGLFYNEQFF.

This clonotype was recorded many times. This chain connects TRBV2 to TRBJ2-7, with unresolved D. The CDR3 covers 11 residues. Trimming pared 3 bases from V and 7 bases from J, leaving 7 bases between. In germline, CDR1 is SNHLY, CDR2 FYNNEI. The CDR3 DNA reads TGTGCCAGCAGTGACAGGCTAGAGCAGTACTTC. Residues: CASSDRLEQYF. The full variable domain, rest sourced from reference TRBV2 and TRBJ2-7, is EPEVTQTPSHQVTQMGQEVILRCVPISNHLYFYWYRQILGQKVEFLVSFYNNEISEKSEIFDDQFSVERPDGSNFTLKIRSTKLEDSAMYFCASSDRLEQYFGPGTRLTVT.

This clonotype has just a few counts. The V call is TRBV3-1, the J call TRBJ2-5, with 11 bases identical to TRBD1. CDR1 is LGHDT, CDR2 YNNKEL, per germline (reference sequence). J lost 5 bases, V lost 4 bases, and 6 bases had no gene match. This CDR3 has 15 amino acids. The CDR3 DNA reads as TGTGCCAGCAGCCTCCGGACAGGGGGCGGGGAGACCCAGTACTTC. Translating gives CASSLRTGGGETQYF.

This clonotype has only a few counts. CDR3 bases: TGTGCCAGCAGTTTGGCGGACAGGGACGAAAAACTGTTTTTT. It is translated as CASSLADRDEKLFF. This chain connects TRBV28 to TRBJ1-4; 8 bases fit TRBD1. J was trimmed by 8 bases and V by 3 bases; bases with no gene match: 5. This CDR3 spans 14 amino acids. Germline V gives CDR1 MDHEN, CDR2 SYDVKM.

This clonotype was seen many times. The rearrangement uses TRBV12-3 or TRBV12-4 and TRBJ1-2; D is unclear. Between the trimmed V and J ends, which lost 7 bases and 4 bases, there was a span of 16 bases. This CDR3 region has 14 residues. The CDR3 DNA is TGTGCCAGCACCCCCGCAGGACCTATCTATGGCTACACCTTC. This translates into CASTPAGPIYGYTF.

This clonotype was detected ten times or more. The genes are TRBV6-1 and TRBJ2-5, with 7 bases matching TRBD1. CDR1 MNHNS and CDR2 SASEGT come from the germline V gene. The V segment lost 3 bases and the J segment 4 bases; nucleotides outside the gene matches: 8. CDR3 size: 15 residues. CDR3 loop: CASSELIGGGETQYF. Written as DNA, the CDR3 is TGTGCCAGCAGTGAGTTGATAGGGGGCGGAGAGACCCAGTACTTC.

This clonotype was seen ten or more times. Written as DNA, the CDR3 is TGTGCCAGCAGTGGTTCCAGCTATCAGCCCCAGCATTTT. This codes for CASSGSSYQPQHF. The V call is TRBV12-3 or TRBV12-4, the J call TRBJ1-5; D is ambiguous. V was pared by 5 bases and J by 5 bases, with 10 bases between. This CDR3 has 13 amino acids.

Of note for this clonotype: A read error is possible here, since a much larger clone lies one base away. This CDR3 reads CASSLEGSGTGAGTQYF. The CDR3 DNA reads as TGTGCCAGCAGCTTAGAGGGGTCCGGGACAGGGGCAGGTACGCAGTATTTT. The V and J genes are TRBV7-6 and TRBJ2-3, with 10 bases aligning to TRBD1. CDR3 length: 17 amino acids. The V gene's germline CDR1 is SGHVS and CDR2 FNYEAQ. Losses at the gene ends were 1 base for V and 8 bases for J; bases not matched to a gene: 12.

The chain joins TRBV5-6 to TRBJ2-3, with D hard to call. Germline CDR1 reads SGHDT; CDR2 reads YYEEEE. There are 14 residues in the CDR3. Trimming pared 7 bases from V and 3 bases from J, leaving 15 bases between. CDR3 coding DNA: TGTGCCAGCGGCCGTCCCGAATTGACAGATACGCAGTATTTT. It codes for CASGRPELTDTQYF.

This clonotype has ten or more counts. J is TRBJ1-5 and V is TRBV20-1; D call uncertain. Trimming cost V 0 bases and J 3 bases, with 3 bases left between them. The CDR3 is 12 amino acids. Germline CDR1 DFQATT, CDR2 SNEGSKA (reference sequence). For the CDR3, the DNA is TGCAGTGCTAGAGATACCAATCAGCCCCAGCATTTT. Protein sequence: CSARDTNQPQHF.

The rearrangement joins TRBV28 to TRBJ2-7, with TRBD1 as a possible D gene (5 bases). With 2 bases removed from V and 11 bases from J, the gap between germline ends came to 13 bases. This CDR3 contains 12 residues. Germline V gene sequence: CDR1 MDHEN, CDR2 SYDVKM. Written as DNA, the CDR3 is TGTGCCAGCAGTTTAGAGCACGCAGGGAAGTACTTC. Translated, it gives CASSLEHAGKYF.

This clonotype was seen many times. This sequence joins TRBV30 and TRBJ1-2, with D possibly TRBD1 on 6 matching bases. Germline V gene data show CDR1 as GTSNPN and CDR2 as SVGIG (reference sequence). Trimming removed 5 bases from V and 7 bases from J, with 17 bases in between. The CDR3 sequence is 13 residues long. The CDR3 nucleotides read TGTGCCTGGGTGGGACATAAGACGTCTGGCTACACCTTC. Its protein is CAWVGHKTSGYTF.

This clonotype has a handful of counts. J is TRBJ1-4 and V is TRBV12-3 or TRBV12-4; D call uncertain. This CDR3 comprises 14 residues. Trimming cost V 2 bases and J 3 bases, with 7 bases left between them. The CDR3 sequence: CASSLPGANEKLFF. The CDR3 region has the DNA TGTGCCAGCAGTTTACCAGGCGCTAATGAAAAACTGTTTTTT.

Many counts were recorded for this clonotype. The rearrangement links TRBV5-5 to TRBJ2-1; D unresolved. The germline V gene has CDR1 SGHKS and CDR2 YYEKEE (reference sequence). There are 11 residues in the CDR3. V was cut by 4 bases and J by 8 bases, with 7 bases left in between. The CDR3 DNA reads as TGTGCCAGCAGCCCCCTACATGAGCAGTTCTTC. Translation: CASSPLHEQFF.

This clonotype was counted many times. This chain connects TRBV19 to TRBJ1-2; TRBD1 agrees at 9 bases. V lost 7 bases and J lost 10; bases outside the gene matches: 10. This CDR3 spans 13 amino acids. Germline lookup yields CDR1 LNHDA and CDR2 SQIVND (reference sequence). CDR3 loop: CASIRGQGEAYTF. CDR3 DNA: TGTGCCAGTATAAGGGGACAGGGTGAGGCCTACACCTTC.

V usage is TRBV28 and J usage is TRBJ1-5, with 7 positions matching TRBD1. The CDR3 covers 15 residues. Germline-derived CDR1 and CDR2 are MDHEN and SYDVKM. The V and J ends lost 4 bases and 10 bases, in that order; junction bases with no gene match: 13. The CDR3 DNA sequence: TGTGCCAGCAGTTCCGGGGACAGAAACATCAGCCCCCAGCATTTT. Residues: CASSSGDRNISPQHF. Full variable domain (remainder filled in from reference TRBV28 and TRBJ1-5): DVKVTQSSRYLVKRTGEKVFLECVQDMDHENMFWYRQDPGLGLRLIYFSYDVKMKEKGDIPEGYSVSREKKERFSLILESASTNQTSMYLCASSSGDRNISPQHFGDGTRLSIL.